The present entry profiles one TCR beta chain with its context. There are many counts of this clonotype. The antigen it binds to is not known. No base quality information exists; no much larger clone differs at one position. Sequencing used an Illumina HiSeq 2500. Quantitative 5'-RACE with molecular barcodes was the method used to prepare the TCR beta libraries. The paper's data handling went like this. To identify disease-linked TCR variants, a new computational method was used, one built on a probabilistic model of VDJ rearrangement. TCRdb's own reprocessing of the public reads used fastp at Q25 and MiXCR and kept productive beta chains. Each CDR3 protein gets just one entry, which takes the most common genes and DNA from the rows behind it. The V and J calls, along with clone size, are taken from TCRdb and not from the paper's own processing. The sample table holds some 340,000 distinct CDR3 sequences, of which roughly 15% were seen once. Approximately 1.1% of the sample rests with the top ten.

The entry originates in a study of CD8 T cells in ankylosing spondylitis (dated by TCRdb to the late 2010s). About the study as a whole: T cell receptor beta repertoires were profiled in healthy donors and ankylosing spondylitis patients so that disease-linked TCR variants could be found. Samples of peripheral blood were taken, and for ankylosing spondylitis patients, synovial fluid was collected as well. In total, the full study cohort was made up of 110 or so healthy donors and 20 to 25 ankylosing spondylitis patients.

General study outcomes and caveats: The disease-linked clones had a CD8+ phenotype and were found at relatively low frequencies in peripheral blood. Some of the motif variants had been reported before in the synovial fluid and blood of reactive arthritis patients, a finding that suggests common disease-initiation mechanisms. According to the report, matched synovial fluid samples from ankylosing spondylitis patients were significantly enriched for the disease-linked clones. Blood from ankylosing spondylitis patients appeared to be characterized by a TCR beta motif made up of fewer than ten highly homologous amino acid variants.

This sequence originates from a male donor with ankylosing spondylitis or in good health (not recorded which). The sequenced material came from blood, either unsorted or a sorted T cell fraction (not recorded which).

Here the CDR3 is given as CASSPGGGKGQPQHF. DNA sequence: TGCGCCAGCAGCCCTGGTGGGGGCAAAGGTCAGCCCCAGCATTTT. Rearrangement joined TRBV5-1 to TRBJ1-5, and perhaps TRBD1 as D gene, on 6 matching bases. Via the germline V gene, CDR1 is SGHRS and CDR2 YFSETQ. Spanning cysteine to phenylalanine, the CDR3 consists of 15 amino acids. The sequence is cut down to CDR3 DNA, 45 bases in frame from base 1. The germline ends are 17 bases apart after V is trimmed by 4 bases and J by 6 bases.